One and the same sample provided the 2 T cell receptor beta chains below, sequenced in a study of T cells in Graves' hyperthyroidism and ophthalmopathy. There were TCR beta CDR3 regions amplified from RNA transcripts. First-round RT-PCR of the TCR CDR3 relied on the HTBI primer set. TCRdb used MiXCR to reprocess the multiplex PCR reads, holding one entry per CDR3 protein. Counted here are about 620,000 distinct CDR3 sequences, around 15% occurring once; the ten biggest clones make up less than 4.5%. The sequencing sample was made of blood. These receptors were collected from a woman under 40 with Graves' hyperthyroidism.

At least ten counts were recorded for this clonotype. The chain combines TRBV7-2 with TRBJ2-1; tentative D call: TRBD1 (5 bases). Trimming left V 5 bases short and J 6 bases short, with 8 bases between. The CDR3 loop spans 12 amino acids. The V gene's germline CDR1 is SGHTA and CDR2 FQGNSA. The CDR3 spells CASSVRVNEQFF. The CDR3 DNA sequence: TGTGCCAGCAGCGTCAGGGTCAATGAGCAGTTCTTC. Full variable domain (remainder filled in from reference TRBV7-2 and TRBJ2-1): GAGVSQSPSNKVTEKGKDVELRCDPISGHTALYWYRQSLGQGLEFLIYFQGNSAPDKSGLPSDRFSAERTGGSVSTLTIQRTQQEDSAVYLCASSVRVNEQFFGPGTRLTVL.

The sample holds many counts of this clonotype. The rearrangement joins TRBV7-8 to TRBJ2-7; no clear D gene. CDR3 length equals 12 residues. The V gene's germline CDR1 is SGHVS and CDR2 FQNEAQ. The V gene lost 5 bases and the J gene lost 2 bases, with 7 bases spanning the gap. The CDR3: CASSRRPYEQYF. The CDR3 coding sequence is TGTGCCAGCAGCCGAAGACCCTACGAGCAGTACTTC.